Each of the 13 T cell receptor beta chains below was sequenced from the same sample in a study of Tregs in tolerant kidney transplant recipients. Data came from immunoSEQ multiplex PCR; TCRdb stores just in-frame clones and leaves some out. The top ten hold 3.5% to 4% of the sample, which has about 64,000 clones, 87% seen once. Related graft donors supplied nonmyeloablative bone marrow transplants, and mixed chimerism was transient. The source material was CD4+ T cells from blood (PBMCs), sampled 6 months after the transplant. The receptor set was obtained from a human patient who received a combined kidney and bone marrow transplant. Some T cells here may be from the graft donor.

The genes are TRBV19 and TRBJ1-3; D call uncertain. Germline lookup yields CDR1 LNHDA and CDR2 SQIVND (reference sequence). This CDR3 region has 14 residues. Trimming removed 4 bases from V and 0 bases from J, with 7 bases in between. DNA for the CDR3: TGTGCCAGTAGTACTAGTATCTCTGGAAACACCATATATTTT. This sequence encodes CASSTSISGNTIYF.

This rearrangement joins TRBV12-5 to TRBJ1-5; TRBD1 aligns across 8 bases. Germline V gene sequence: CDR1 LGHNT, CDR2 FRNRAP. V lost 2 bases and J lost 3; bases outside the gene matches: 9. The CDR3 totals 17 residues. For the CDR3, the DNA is TGTGCTAGTGGTTTGATACGTAGGACAGGGTCCAATCAGCCCCAGCATTTT. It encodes CASGLIRRTGSNQPQHF.

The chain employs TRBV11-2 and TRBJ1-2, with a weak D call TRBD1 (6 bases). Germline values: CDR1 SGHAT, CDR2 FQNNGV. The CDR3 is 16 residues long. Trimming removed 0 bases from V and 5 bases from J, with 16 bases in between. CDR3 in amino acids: CASSLDWTDGFYGYTF. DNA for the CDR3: TGTGCCAGCAGCTTAGATTGGACAGACGGATTTTATGGCTACACCTTC.

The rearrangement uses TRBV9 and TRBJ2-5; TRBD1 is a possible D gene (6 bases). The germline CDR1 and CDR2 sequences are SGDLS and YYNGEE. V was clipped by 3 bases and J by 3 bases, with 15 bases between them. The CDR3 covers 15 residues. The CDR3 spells CASSEKQGHKETQYF. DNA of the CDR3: TGTGCCAGCAGCGAAAAACAGGGCCACAAAGAGACCCAGTACTTC.

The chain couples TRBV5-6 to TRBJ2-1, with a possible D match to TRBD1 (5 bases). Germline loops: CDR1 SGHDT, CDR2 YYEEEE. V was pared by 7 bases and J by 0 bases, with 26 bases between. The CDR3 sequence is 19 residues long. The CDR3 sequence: CASYYSIIGADSSYNEQFF. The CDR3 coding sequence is TGTGCCAGCTACTACAGCATCATTGGGGCCGACAGCTCCTACAATGAGCAGTTCTTC.

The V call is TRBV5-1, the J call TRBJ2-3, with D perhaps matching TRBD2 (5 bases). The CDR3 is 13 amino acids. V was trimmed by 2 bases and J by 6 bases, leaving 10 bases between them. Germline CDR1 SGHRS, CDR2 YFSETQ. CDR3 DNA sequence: TGCGCCAGCAGCTTCTATGGACTCGATACGCAGTATTTT. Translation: CASSFYGLDTQYF.

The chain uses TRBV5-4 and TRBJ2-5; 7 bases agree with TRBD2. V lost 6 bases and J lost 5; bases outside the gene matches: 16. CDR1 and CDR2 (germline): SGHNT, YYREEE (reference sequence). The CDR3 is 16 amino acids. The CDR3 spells CASNKGRASGGETQYF. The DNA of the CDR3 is TGTGCCAGCAACAAGGGGAGGGCATCTGGGGGGGAGACCCAGTACTTC.

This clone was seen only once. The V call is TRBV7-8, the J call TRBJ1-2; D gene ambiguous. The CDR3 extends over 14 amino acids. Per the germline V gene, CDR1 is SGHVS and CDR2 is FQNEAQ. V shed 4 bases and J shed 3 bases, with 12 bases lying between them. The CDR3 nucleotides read TGTGCCAGCAGCTCAGGACTAAGGGACTATGGCTACACCTTC. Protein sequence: CASSSGLRDYGYTF.

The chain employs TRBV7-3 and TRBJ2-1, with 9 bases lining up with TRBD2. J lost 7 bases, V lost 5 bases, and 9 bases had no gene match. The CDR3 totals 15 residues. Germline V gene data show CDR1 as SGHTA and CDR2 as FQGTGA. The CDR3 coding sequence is TGTGCCAGCAGCGTAGCTAGCGGGATAGGAAATGAGCAGTTCTTC. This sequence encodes CASSVASGIGNEQFF.

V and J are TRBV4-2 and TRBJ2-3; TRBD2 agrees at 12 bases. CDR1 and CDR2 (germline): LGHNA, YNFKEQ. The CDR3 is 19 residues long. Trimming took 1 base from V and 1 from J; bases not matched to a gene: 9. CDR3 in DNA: TGTGCCAGCAGCCAAGCCTCTAGCGGGGGGGCTTCTGGCACAGATACGCAGTATTTT. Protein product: CASSQASSGGASGTDTQYF.

The CDR3 region has the DNA TGTGCCAGCAGCGTAGAGGGGACTTCCCAAGAGACCCAGTACTTC. Translated: CASSVEGTSQETQYF. This rearrangement joins TRBV9 to TRBJ2-5; tentative D call: TRBD2 (6 bases). Between the trimmed V and J ends, which lost 0 bases and 1 base, there was a span of 10 bases. This CDR3 comprises 15 residues. Looked up from germline, CDR1 is SGDLS and CDR2 is YYNGEE.

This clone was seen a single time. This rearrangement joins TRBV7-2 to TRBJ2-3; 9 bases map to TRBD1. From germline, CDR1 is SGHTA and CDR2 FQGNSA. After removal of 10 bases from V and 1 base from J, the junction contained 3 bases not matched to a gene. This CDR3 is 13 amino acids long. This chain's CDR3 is CAIRTGGTDTQYF. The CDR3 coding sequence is TGTGCCATCCGGACAGGGGGCACAGATACGCAGTATTTT.

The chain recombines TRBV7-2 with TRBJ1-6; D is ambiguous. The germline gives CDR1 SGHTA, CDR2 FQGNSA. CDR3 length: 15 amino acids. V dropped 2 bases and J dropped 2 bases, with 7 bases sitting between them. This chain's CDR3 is CASSLRQAYNSPLHF. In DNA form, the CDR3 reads TGTGCCAGCAGCTTAAGGCAGGCCTATAATTCACCCCTCCACTTT.